The rows below give T cell receptor beta chains drawn from one sample of a study of graft-versus-host responses after intestinal transplantation. Sequencing was performed with immunoSEQ multiplex PCR; in TCRdb, only in-frame clones are kept and a portion is missing. The sample yields roughly 93,000 clones, approximately 90% seen once. These TCRs' antigens remain unknown. Sequenced here: unstimulated CD8+ T cells sorted from spleen or lymph node cells, sampled before transplant. Receptors originate from a human donor who was the organ donor for an intestinal transplant. CDR3s include the opening cysteine and the closing phenylalanine or tryptophan. The order of the fields is V gene, D gene, clone size, J gene, CDR3 DNA, CDR3 protein. D genes are given only for firm matches. Size values are once, few and many counts, or a class for expanded clones, and some rows have none.

TRBV27,TRBD2,.,TRBJ2-3,TGTGCCAGCAGTTTATTAGGTCCGCTAGCGGGGACAGATACGCAGTATTTT,CASSLLGPLAGTDTQYF
TRBV4-1,.,.,TRBJ2-5,TGCGCCAGCAGCCTTATCCGGGAATCGGAGACCCAGTACTTC,CASSLIRESETQYF
TRBV27,.,.,TRBJ2-3,TGTGCCACCACTAACCTGGGGCGGGGAACAGATACGCAGTATTTT,CATTNLGRGTDTQYF
TRBV5-1,TRBD2,.,TRBJ2-7,TGCGCCAGCAGCCTGACTAGCGGGTCCTACGAGCAGTACTTC,CASSLTSGSYEQYF
TRBV19,TRBD1,.,TRBJ2-7,TGTGCCAGTAGTATGGGACAGGGGGGAGAGCAGTACTTC,CASSMGQGGEQYF
TRBV5-3,TRBD1,.,TRBJ1-1,TGTGCCAGAAGGAATGGGCCAGGGGGCACTGAAGCTTTCTTT,CARRNGPGGTEAFF
TRBV7-8,.,.,TRBJ1-5,TGTGCCAGCAGCTTAGTATCCGCAGGGGATTATAGCAATCAGCCCCAGCATTTT,CASSLVSAGDYSNQPQHF
TRBV27,TRBD1,.,TRBJ2-7,TGTGCCAGCAGTCCCACCGGGACAGGAGCCTACGAGCAGTACTTC,CASSPTGTGAYEQYF
TRBV27,TRBD1,.,TRBJ2-7,TGTGCCAGCAGTCGGACAGGGGGCCCATCCTACGAGCAGTACTTC,CASSRTGGPSYEQYF
TRBV29-1,.,.,TRBJ2-5,TGCAGCGTTGCAGGGGATAGCGCGGAGACCCAGTACTTC,CSVAGDSAETQYF
TRBV12-5,TRBD2,.,TRBJ2-5,TGTGCTAGTGGTACAACTAGCGGGGGAGACCTACACCAAGAGACCCAGTACTTC,CASGTTSGGDLHQETQYF
TRBV4-1,.,.,TRBJ2-7,TGCGCCAGCAGCCTCCGTGGTAGCGAAACCTACGAGCAGTACTTC,CASSLRGSETYEQYF
TRBV7-2,.,.,TRBJ1-2,TGTGCCAGCAGCTTAGTGCCAGGGGACTATGGCTACACCTTC,CASSLVPGDYGYTF
TRBV4-1,.,.,TRBJ1-1,TGCGCCAGCAGCCAAGAGACACGGCAGAACACTGAAGCTTTCTTT,CASSQETRQNTEAFF
TRBV30,TRBD1,.,TRBJ2-7,TGTGCCTGGAGTGGCCCAAATCGGGACAGGGTCTACGAGCAGTACTTC,CAWSGPNRDRVYEQYF
TRBV19,TRBD1,.,TRBJ1-2,TGTGCCAGTAGTATAGAGACAGGGGCGGTTGGCTACACCTTC,CASSIETGAVGYTF
TRBV10-3,TRBD1,.,TRBJ1-1,TGTGCCATCAGTGATGGACAGGTGAACACTGAAGCTTTCTTT,CAISDGQVNTEAFF
TRBV4-1,TRBD1,.,TRBJ1-5,TGCGCCAGCAGCCATGCACAGGGGGCAGGCAATCAGCCCCAGCATTTT,CASSHAQGAGNQPQHF
TRBV18,.,.,TRBJ1-2,TGTGCCAGCTCCGGGACGGGAGATGGCTACACCTTC,CASSGTGDGYTF
TRBV4-1,TRBD2,.,TRBJ2-3,TGCGCCAGCAGCCAAAGGACTAGCGGGGGACCAAGCACAGATACGCAGTATTTT,CASSQRTSGGPSTDTQYF
TRBV19,.,.,TRBJ2-2,TGTGCCAGTAGTCCGGGAACGAACACCGGGGAGCTGTTTTTT,CASSPGTNTGELFF
TRBV5-6,.,.,TRBJ1-1,TGTGCCAGCAGCTTGGCTAGAGAGAACACTGAAGCTTTCTTT,CASSLARENTEAFF
TRBV28,.,.,TRBJ2-7,TGTGCCAGCAGTTTATACACCACCCGCTCCTACGAGCAGTACTTC,CASSLYTTRSYEQYF
TRBV4-1,.,.,TRBJ1-2,TGCGCCAGCAGCCTCCTCTCCGCGGGGCTGGAGGGCTACACCTTC,CASSLLSAGLEGYTF
TRBV21-1,.,few,TRBJ2-3,TGTGCCAGCAGCAAACAGGCCTCCACAGATACGCAGTATTTT,CASSKQASTDTQYF
TRBV27,.,.,TRBJ2-7,TGTGCCAGCTCGCTCGGGACATTCTACGAGCAGTACTTC,CASSLGTFYEQYF
TRBV27,.,.,TRBJ1-5,TGTGCCAGCAGTTTCAGGGGTAGCAATCAGCCCCAGCATTTT,CASSFRGSNQPQHF
TRBV7-8,.,few,TRBJ2-1,TGTGCCAGCAGCCCTGACTTGTACAATGAGCAGTTCTTC,CASSPDLYNEQFF
TRBV7-2,.,.,TRBJ2-3,TGTGCCAGCAGCTTCCTCACAGACACAGATACGCAGTATTTT,CASSFLTDTDTQYF
TRBV7-3,.,.,TRBJ2-5,TGTGCCAGCAGCTTAAGTCCCGGTCTACAAGAGACCCAGTACTTC,CASSLSPGLQETQYF
TRBV14,.,.,TRBJ2-5,TGTGCCAGCAGCCCTCCCGCGAGTGCAGCGGGTCGATCGGAGACCCAGTACTTC,CASSPPASAAGRSETQYF
TRBV4-2,.,.,TRBJ1-2,TGTGCCAGCAGCCCCCTTGTTGGGGAGCTGTTAGGCTACACCTTC,CASSPLVGELLGYTF
TRBV6-5,.,.,TRBJ2-7,TGTGCCAGCAGTTACCGGACAGCTTCCTACGAGCAGTACTTC,CASSYRTASYEQYF
TRBV7-6,.,once,TRBJ2-7,TGTGCCAGCAGCCAGGGGAAACTATACTCCTACGAGCAGTACTTC,CASSQGKLYSYEQYF
TRBV7-3,TRBD1,.,TRBJ1-6,TGTGCCAGCAGCTTAATGAACAGGGGGCGCGAATCACCCCTCCACTTT,CASSLMNRGRESPLHF
TRBV27,.,.,TRBJ2-7,TGTGCCAGTAGCAGGCTGGACAGCCCGGGTGAGCAGTACTTC,CASSRLDSPGEQYF
TRBV2,TRBD1,.,TRBJ2-7,TGTGCCAGCAGTGATCATGGGACAGGGGACAGCGACGAGCAGTACTTC,CASSDHGTGDSDEQYF
TRBV7-6,.,.,TRBJ1-2,TGTGCCAGCAGCTTAACAGGGTCGGGCTACACCTTC,CASSLTGSGYTF
TRBV9,TRBD1,.,TRBJ1-1,TGTGCCAGCAGTCCAAGGGGGCGCGGTACGAACACTGAAGCTTTCTTT,CASSPRGRGTNTEAFF
TRBV27,TRBD2,once,TRBJ2-1,TGTGCCAGCAGTTCGTGGAGGGCGGGGGGAGGCGGTGAGCAGTTCTTC,CASSSWRAGGGGEQFF
TRBV19,.,.,TRBJ2-7,TGTGCCAGTGGGGAGTTGGACGAGCAGTACTTC,CASGELDEQYF
TRBV27,.,.,TRBJ2-1,TGTGCCAGCAGTTTAATTGCCAGGGACAATGAGCAGTTCTTC,CASSLIARDNEQFF
TRBV5-1,.,.,TRBJ2-3,TGCGCCAGCAGCTTGGATTCGGGAAGCACAGATACGCAGTATTTT,CASSLDSGSTDTQYF
TRBV7-9,.,.,TRBJ2-7,TGTGCCAGCAGTCCGAACTACGAGCAGTACTTC,CASSPNYEQYF
TRBV7-2,.,once,TRBJ1-2,TGTGCCAGCAGCCGACATCCTTATGGCTACACCTTC,CASSRHPYGYTF
TRBV2,TRBD1,.,TRBJ1-3,TGTGCCAGCAGTGCGGGACAGTTCTCTGGAAACACCATATATTTT,CASSAGQFSGNTIYF
TRBV28,TRBD1,.,TRBJ1-2,TGTGCCAGCAGTTTAACAGGGGGCAGCTATGGCTACACCTTC,CASSLTGGSYGYTF
TRBV7-3,TRBD2,.,TRBJ2-7,TGTGCCAGCAGCTTCCGCGGGGGGGCCCCGAGAGGGCACTACGAGCAGTACTTC,CASSFRGGAPRGHYEQYF
TRBV27,.,.,TRBJ2-7,TGTGCCAGCAGTTTAATCCAGGGCGCCTACGAGCAGTACTTC,CASSLIQGAYEQYF
TRBV5-6,.,.,TRBJ1-1,TGTGCCAGCCTCGGGGAGAACACTGAAGCTTTCTTT,CASLGENTEAFF
TRBV19,TRBD1,.,TRBJ1-6,TGTGCCAGTAGTATGGGACAGGTTCTACCCCTCCACTTT,CASSMGQVLPLHF
TRBV27,.,.,TRBJ2-3,TGTGCCAGCAGTCCTACACAGGGGAGGAGCACAGATACGCAGTATTTT,CASSPTQGRSTDTQYF
TRBV4-3,TRBD2,.,TRBJ2-1,TGCGCCAGCAGCCAAGAGTTTCTAGCGGGGGTTATTGAGTCCTACAATGAGCAGTTCTTC,CASSQEFLAGVIESYNEQFF
TRBV4-3,TRBD1,few,TRBJ1-6,TGCGCCAGCAGCCAAACGGACAGGGGAGAGGGTTCACCCCTCCACTTT,CASSQTDRGEGSPLHF
TRBV15,.,.,TRBJ1-5,TGTGCCACCAGCAGAGATTGGGGACACCGAGATCAGCCCCAGCATTTT,CATSRDWGHRDQPQHF
TRBV5-1,TRBD1,.,TRBJ2-3,TGCGCCAGCAGCGTCCCGGGACAGGGTACCACAGATACGCAGTATTTT,CASSVPGQGTTDTQYF
TRBV19,.,.,TRBJ1-1,TGTGCCAGTAGTATCAGGGTGAACACTGAAGCTTTCTTT,CASSIRVNTEAFF